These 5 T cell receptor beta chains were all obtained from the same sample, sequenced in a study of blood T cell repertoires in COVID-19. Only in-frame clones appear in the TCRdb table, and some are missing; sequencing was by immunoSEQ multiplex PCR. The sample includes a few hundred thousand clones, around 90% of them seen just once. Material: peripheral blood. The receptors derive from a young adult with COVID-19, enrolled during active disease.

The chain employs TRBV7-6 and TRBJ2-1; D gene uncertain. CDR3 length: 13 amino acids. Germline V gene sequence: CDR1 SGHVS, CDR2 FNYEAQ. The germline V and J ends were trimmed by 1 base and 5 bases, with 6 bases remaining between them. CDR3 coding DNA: TGTGCCAGCAGCTTAGGGGCCCACAATGAGCAGTTCTTC. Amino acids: CASSLGAHNEQFF.

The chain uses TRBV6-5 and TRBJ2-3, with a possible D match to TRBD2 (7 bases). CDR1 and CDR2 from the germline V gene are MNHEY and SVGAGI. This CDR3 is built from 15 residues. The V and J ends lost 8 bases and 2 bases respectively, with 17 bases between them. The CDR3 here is CASSGASGHTDTQYF. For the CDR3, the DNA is TGTGCCAGCTCGGGGGCTAGCGGACACACAGATACGCAGTATTTT.

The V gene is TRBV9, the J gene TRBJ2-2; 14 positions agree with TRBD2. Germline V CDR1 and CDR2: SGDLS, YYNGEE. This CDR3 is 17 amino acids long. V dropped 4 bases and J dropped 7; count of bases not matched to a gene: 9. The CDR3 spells CASSPVGTSGSFGELFF. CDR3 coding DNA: TGTGCCAGCAGCCCAGTGGGGACTAGCGGGAGTTTCGGGGAGCTGTTTTTT.

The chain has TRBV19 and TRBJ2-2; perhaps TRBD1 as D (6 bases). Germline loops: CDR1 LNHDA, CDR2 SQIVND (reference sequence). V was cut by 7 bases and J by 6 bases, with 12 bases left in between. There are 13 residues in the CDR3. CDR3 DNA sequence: TGTGCCAGTACACCCAAGGGGGCCGGGGAGCTGTTTTTT. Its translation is CASTPKGAGELFF. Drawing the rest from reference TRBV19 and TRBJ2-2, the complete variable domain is DGGITQSPKYLFRKEGQNVTLSCEQNLNHDAMYWYRQDPGQGLRLIYYSQIVNDFQKGDIAEGYSVSREKKESFPLTVTSAQKNPTAFYLCASTPKGAGELFFGEGSRLTVL.

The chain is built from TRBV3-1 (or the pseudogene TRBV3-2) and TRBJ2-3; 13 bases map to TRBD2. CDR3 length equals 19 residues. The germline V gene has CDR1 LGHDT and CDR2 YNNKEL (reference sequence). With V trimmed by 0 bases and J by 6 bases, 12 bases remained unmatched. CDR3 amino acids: CASSQDFLSWTSGSDTQYF. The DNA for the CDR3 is TGTGCCAGCAGCCAAGACTTCTTATCGTGGACTAGCGGGAGCGATACGCAGTATTTT.